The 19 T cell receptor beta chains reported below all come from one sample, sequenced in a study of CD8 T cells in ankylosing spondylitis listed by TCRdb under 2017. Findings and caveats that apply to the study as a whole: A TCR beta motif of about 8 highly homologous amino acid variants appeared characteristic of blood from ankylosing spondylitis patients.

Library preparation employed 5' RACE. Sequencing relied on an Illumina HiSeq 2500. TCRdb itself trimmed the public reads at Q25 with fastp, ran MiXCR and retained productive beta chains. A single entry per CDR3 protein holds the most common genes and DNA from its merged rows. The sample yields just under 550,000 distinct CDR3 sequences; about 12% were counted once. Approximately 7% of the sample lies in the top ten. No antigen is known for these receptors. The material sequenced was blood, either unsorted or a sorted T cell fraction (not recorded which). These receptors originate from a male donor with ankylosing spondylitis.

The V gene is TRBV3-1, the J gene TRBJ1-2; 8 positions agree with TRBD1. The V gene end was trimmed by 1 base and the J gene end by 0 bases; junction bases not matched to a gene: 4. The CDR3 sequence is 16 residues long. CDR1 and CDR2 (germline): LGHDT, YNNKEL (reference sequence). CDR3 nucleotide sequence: TGTGCCAGCAGCCAAGGGGGGACAGGAGCTAACTATGGCTACACCTTC. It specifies CASSQGGTGANYGYTF.

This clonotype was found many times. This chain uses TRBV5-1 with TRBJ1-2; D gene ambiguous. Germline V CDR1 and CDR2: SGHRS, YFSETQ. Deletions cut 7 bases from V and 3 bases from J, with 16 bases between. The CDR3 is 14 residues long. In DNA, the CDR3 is TGCGCCAGCTCTAAGCTGGAGGGCCACTATGGCTACACCTTC. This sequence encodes CASSKLEGHYGYTF.

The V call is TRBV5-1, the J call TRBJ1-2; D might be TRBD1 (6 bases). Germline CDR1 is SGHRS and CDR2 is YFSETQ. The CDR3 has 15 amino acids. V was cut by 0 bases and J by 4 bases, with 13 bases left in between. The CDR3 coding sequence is TGCGCCAGCAGCTTGGAGGGCAGGGGAGGCTATGGCTACACCTTC. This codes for CASSLEGRGGYGYTF.

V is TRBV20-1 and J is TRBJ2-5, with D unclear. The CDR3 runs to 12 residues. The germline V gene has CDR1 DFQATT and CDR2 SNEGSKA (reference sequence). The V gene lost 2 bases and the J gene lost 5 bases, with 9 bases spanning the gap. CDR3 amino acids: CSARIPTETQYF. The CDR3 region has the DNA TGCAGTGCTAGAATACCAACGGAGACCCAGTACTTC.

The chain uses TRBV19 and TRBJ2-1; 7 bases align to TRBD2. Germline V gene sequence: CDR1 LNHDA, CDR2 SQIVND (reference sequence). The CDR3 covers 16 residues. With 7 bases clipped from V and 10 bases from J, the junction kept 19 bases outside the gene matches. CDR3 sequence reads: CASTLGVAGGGEEQFF. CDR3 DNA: TGTGCCAGTACCCTGGGGGTAGCGGGCGGAGGTGAGGAGCAGTTCTTC.

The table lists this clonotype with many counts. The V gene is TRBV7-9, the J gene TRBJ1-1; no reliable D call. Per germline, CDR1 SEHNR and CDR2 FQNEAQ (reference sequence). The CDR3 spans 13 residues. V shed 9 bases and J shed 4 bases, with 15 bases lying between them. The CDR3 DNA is TGTGCCAGTGGGGTCGCATGGGGCACTGAAGCTTTCTTT. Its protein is CASGVAWGTEAFF. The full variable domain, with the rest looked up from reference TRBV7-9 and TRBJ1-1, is DTGVSQNPRHKITKRGQNVTFRCDPISEHNRLYWYRQTLGQGPEFLTYFQNEAQLEKSRLLSDRFSAERPKGSFSTLEIQRTEQGDSAMYLCASGVAWGTEAFFGQGTRLTVV.

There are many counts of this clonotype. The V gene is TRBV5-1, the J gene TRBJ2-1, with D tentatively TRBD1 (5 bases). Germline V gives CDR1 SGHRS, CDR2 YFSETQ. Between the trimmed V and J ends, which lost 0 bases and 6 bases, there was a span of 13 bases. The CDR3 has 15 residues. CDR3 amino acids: CASSLVQGIGNEQFF. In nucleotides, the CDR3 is TGCGCCAGCAGCTTGGTGCAGGGAATTGGCAATGAGCAGTTCTTC.

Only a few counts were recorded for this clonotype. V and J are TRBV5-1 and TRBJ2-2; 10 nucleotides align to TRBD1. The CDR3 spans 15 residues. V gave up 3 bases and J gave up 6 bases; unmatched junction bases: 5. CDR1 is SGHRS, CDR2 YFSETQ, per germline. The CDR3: CASSWGTGVPGELFF. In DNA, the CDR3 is TGCGCCAGCAGCTGGGGGACAGGGGTCCCCGGGGAGCTGTTTTTT.

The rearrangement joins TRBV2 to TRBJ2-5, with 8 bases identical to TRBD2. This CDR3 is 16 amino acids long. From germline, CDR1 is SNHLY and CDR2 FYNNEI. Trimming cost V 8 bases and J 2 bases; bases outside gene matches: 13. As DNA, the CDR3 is TGTGCCAGCGGAACTGGACTAGCAAGGAGACAAGAGACCCAGTACTTC. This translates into CASGTGLARRQETQYF.

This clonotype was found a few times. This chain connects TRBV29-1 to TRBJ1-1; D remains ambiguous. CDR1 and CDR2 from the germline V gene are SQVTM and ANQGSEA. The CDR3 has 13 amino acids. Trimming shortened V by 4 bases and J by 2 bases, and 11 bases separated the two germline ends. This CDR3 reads CSVAQEGNTEAFF. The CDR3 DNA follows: TGCAGCGTTGCTCAGGAGGGAAACACTGAAGCTTTCTTT.

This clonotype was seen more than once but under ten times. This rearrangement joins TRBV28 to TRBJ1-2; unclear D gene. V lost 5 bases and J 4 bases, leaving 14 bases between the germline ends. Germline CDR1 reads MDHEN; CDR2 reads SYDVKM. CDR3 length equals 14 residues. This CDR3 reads CASSTHEGGYGYTF. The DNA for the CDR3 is TGTGCCAGCAGTACCCACGAGGGTGGCTATGGCTACACCTTC.

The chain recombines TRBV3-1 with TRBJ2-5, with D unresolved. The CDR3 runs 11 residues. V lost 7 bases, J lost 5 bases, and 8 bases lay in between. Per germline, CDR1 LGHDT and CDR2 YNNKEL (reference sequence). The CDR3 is CASIFQETQYF. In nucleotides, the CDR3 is TGTGCCAGCATCTTTCAGGAGACCCAGTACTTC.

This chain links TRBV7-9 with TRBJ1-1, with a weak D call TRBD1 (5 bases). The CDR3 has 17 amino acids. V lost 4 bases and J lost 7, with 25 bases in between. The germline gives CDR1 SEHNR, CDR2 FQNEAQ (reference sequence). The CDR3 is CASSSWGGGGVNYEAFF. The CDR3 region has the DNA TGTGCCAGCAGCTCCTGGGGGGGAGGAGGCGTAAATTATGAAGCTTTCTTT.

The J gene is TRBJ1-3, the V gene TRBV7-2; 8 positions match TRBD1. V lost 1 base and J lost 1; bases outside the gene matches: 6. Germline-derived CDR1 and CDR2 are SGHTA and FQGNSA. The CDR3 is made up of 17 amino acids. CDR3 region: CASSLVSGGISGNTIYF. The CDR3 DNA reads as TGTGCCAGCAGCTTAGTATCAGGGGGCATTTCTGGAAACACCATATATTTT.

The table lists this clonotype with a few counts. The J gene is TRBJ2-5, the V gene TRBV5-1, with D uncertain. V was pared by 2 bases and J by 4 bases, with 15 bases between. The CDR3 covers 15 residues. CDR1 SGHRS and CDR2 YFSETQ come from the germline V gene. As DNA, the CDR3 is TGCGCCAGCAGCTTTGAAGACAACCTGTCAGAGACCCAGTACTTC. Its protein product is CASSFEDNLSETQYF.

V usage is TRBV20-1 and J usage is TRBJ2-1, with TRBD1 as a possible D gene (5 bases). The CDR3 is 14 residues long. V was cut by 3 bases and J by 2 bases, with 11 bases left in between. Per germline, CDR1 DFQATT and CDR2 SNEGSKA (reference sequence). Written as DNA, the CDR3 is TGCAGTGCTAGGGATTCGACAGCCTACAATGAGCAGTTCTTC. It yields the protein CSARDSTAYNEQFF.

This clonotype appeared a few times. The CDR3 DNA sequence: TGCGCCAGCAGCGGCGGACAGCGAGAGACCCAGTACTTC. Translation: CASSGGQRETQYF. This chain links TRBV5-1 with TRBJ2-5; possibly TRBD1 for D (6 bases). V dropped 4 bases and J dropped 4 bases, with 11 bases sitting between them. Germline CDR1 and CDR2: SGHRS and YFSETQ. The CDR3 length is 13 residues.

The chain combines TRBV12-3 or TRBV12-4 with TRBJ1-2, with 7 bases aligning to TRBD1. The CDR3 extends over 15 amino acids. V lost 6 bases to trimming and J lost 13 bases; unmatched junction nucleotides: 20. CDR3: CASSSGEPGTVGVTF. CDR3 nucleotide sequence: TGTGCCAGCAGCTCGGGCGAACCCGGGACAGTAGGAGTCACCTTC.

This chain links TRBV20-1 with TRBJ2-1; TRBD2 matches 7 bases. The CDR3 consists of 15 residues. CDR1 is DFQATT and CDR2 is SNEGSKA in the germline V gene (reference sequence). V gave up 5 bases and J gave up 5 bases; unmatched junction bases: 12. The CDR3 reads CSAPYSREYNNEQFF. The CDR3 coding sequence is TGCAGTGCTCCCTACTCGCGGGAGTATAACAATGAGCAGTTCTTC.